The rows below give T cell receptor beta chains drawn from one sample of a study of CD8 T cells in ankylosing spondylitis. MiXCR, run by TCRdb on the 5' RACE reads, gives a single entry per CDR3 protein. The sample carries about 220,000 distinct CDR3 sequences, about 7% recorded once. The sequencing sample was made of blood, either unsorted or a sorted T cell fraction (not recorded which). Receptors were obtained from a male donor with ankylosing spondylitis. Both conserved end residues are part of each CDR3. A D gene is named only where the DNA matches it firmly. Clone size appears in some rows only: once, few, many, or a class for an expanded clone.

CDR3 protein: CASGGSGASYEQYF
CDR3 DNA: TGTGCCAGCGGGGGTAGCGGGGCCTCCTACGAGCAGTACTTC
D gene: TRBD2
clone size: .
J gene: TRBJ2-7
V gene: TRBV6-1

CDR3 protein: CASSEWDTTNYGYTF
CDR3 DNA: TGTGCCAGCAGCGAATGGGACACCACCAACTATGGCTACACCTTC
D gene: .
clone size: many
J gene: TRBJ1-2
V gene: TRBV9

CDR3 protein: CASRNPSGGAGSYNEQFF
CDR3 DNA: TGTGCCAGCAGGAACCCTAGCGGGGGGGCCGGGTCCTACAATGAGCAGTTCTTC
D gene: TRBD2
clone size: .
J gene: TRBJ2-1
V gene: TRBV6-2/TRBV6-3

CDR3 protein: CASSPPVSSSTDTQYF
CDR3 DNA: TGTGCCAGCAGCCCCCCGGTCAGCTCTAGCACAGATACGCAGTATTTT
D gene: .
clone size: few
J gene: TRBJ2-3
V gene: TRBV6-1

CDR3 protein: CASSSGFSEQFF
CDR3 DNA: TGTGCTAGCAGCTCTGGCTTTAGTGAGCAGTTCTTC
D gene: .
clone size: .
J gene: TRBJ2-1
V gene: TRBV7-7

CDR3 protein: CASSLSYEQYF
CDR3 DNA: TGTGCCAGCAGCTTATCCTACGAGCAGTACTTC
D gene: .
clone size: many
J gene: TRBJ2-7
V gene: TRBV7-9

CDR3 protein: CASGFSAEETQYF
CDR3 DNA: TGTGCTAGTGGTTTTTCCGCAGAAGAGACCCAGTACTTC
D gene: .
clone size: many
J gene: TRBJ2-5
V gene: TRBV12-5

CDR3 protein: CASSHLPKLAGRHEQFF
CDR3 DNA: TGCGCCAGCAGCCACCTCCCCAAACTAGCGGGACGTCATGAGCAGTTCTTC
D gene: TRBD2
clone size: many
J gene: TRBJ2-1
V gene: TRBV4-3

CDR3 protein: CASSPGARITDTQYF
CDR3 DNA: TGTGCCAGCAGCCCAGGGGCCCGGATCACAGATACGCAGTATTTT
D gene: .
clone size: many
J gene: TRBJ2-3
V gene: TRBV7-2

CDR3 protein: CASSPGTAPKEQYF
CDR3 DNA: TGTGCCAGCAGCCCGGGGACGGCTCCGAAGGAGCAGTACTTC
D gene: .
clone size: .
J gene: TRBJ2-7
V gene: TRBV7-6

CDR3 protein: CAGRDTQYF
CDR3 DNA: TGCGCCGGCCGGGATACGCAGTATTTT
D gene: .
clone size: many
J gene: TRBJ2-3
V gene: TRBV23-1

CDR3 protein: CASSDFDSPVYEQYF
CDR3 DNA: TGTGCCAGCAGTGATTTCGACAGTCCTGTCTACGAGCAGTACTTC
D gene: .
clone size: many
J gene: TRBJ2-7
V gene: TRBV2

CDR3 protein: CSRGGAYEQYF
CDR3 DNA: TGCTCTCGGGGGGGAGCCTACGAGCAGTACTTC
D gene: TRBD2
clone size: few
J gene: TRBJ2-7
V gene: TRBV20-1

CDR3 protein: CASSWGQGNTEAFF
CDR3 DNA: TGTGCCAGCAGCTGGGGACAGGGGAACACTGAAGCTTTCTTT
D gene: TRBD1
clone size: many
J gene: TRBJ1-1
V gene: TRBV7-9

CDR3 protein: CASSQGGDPYSPLHF
CDR3 DNA: TGCGCCAGCAGCCAGGGGGGGGACCCCTATTCACCCCTCCACTTT
D gene: .
clone size: many
J gene: TRBJ1-6
V gene: TRBV4-3

CDR3 protein: CASTPLRQGSYEQYF
CDR3 DNA: TGTGCCAGCACACCCCTCCGCCAGGGCTCTTACGAGCAGTACTTC
D gene: .
clone size: many
J gene: TRBJ2-7
V gene: TRBV7-9

CDR3 protein: CATSRGQGPIGVKGYTF
CDR3 DNA: TGTGCCACCAGCAGAGGTCAGGGGCCCATCGGCGTTAAAGGCTACACCTTC
D gene: .
clone size: few
J gene: TRBJ1-2
V gene: TRBV15

CDR3 protein: CASSEAGSGANVLTF
CDR3 DNA: TGTGCCAGCAGTGAAGCGGGCTCTGGGGCCAACGTCCTGACTTTC
D gene: .
clone size: many
J gene: TRBJ2-6
V gene: TRBV6-1

CDR3 protein: CASSLWPNEKLFF
CDR3 DNA: TGTGCCAGCAGTTTATGGCCTAATGAAAAACTGTTTTTT
D gene: .
clone size: .
J gene: TRBJ1-4
V gene: TRBV27

CDR3 protein: CASSVRTSGRFMMNEQFF
CDR3 DNA: TGTGCCAGCAGCGTCAGGACTAGCGGGAGATTTATGATGAATGAGCAGTTCTTC
D gene: TRBD2
clone size: .
J gene: TRBJ2-1
V gene: TRBV11-1

CDR3 protein: CASRPDPYGYTF
CDR3 DNA: TGTGCCAGCAGACCAGATCCTTATGGCTACACCTTC
D gene: .
clone size: many
J gene: TRBJ1-2
V gene: TRBV6-6

CDR3 protein: CASSFRQGPMNTEAFF
CDR3 DNA: TGTGCCAGCAGTTTTCGACAGGGACCCATGAACACTGAAGCTTTCTTT
D gene: TRBD1
clone size: many
J gene: TRBJ1-1
V gene: TRBV9

CDR3 protein: CASSLGPQRGNQPQHF
CDR3 DNA: TGTGCCAGCAGCCTGGGTCCTCAACGAGGCAATCAGCCCCAGCATTTT
D gene: .
clone size: many
J gene: TRBJ1-5
V gene: TRBV12-3/TRBV12-4

CDR3 protein: CSVEARTGGGDEKLFF
CDR3 DNA: TGCAGCGTTGAAGCCCGGACAGGGGGCGGTGATGAAAAACTGTTTTTT
D gene: TRBD1
clone size: .
J gene: TRBJ1-4
V gene: TRBV29-1

CDR3 protein: CATSTGGWYNEQFF
CDR3 DNA: TGTGCCACCAGTACAGGGGGCTGGTACAATGAGCAGTTCTTC
D gene: TRBD1
clone size: many
J gene: TRBJ2-1
V gene: TRBV24-1

CDR3 protein: CASSLAPLSSYNSPLHF
CDR3 DNA: TGTGCCAGCAGCTTAGCCCCTCTGAGCTCCTATAATTCACCCCTCCACTTT
D gene: .
clone size: many
J gene: TRBJ1-6
V gene: TRBV7-8

CDR3 protein: CSARDLYPRENTGELFF
CDR3 DNA: TGCAGTGCTAGAGATCTTTATCCAAGGGAAAACACCGGGGAGCTGTTTTTT
D gene: .
clone size: .
J gene: TRBJ2-2
V gene: TRBV20-1

CDR3 protein: CASSQVDRDDYGYTF
CDR3 DNA: TGCGCCAGCAGCCAAGTGGACAGGGACGACTATGGCTACACCTTC
D gene: TRBD1
clone size: many
J gene: TRBJ1-2
V gene: TRBV4-3

CDR3 protein: CSVITGTSGYEQYF
CDR3 DNA: TGCAGCGTCATAACCGGGACTAGCGGGTACGAGCAGTACTTC
D gene: TRBD2
clone size: many
J gene: TRBJ2-7
V gene: TRBV29-1

CDR3 protein: CSARDLRGNIQYF
CDR3 DNA: TGCAGTGCTAGAGATCTCAGGGGAAACATTCAGTACTTC
D gene: .
clone size: many
J gene: TRBJ2-4
V gene: TRBV20-1

CDR3 protein: CASSIDGGPKNIQYF
CDR3 DNA: TGTGCCAGTAGTATAGATGGGGGCCCCAAAAACATTCAGTACTTC
D gene: .
clone size: many
J gene: TRBJ2-4
V gene: TRBV19

CDR3 protein: CASSLSPGNTEAFF
CDR3 DNA: TGTGCCAGCAGTTTATCGCCAGGAAACACTGAAGCTTTCTTT
D gene: .
clone size: many
J gene: TRBJ1-1
V gene: TRBV12-3/TRBV12-4

CDR3 protein: CASLWLGDHEQYF
CDR3 DNA: TGTGCCAGCTTATGGTTGGGGGACCACGAGCAGTACTTC
D gene: .
clone size: many
J gene: TRBJ2-7
V gene: TRBV6-2/TRBV6-3

CDR3 protein: CASCLTGTLGEQYF
CDR3 DNA: TGTGCCAGCTGCTTGACAGGGACCCTTGGGGAGCAGTACTTC
D gene: TRBD1
clone size: many
J gene: TRBJ2-7
V gene: TRBV27

CDR3 protein: CASSLGFGTDNTGELFF
CDR3 DNA: TGTGCCAGCAGCTTAGGCTTCGGGACAGACAACACCGGGGAGCTGTTTTTT
D gene: TRBD1
clone size: many
J gene: TRBJ2-2
V gene: TRBV7-9

CDR3 protein: CASSQDAGAGANVLTF
CDR3 DNA: TGTGCCAGCAGCCAAGATGCGGGGGCTGGGGCCAACGTCCTGACTTTC
D gene: TRBD2
clone size: few
J gene: TRBJ2-6
V gene: TRBV3-1

CDR3 protein: CASSLSGGAADTQYF
CDR3 DNA: TGTGCCAGCAGCTTAAGTGGGGGGGCTGCAGATACGCAGTATTTT
D gene: .
clone size: many
J gene: TRBJ2-3
V gene: TRBV7-3

CDR3 protein: CATKPLTADF
CDR3 DNA: TGCGCCACCAAACCATTGACAGCCGATTTT
D gene: .
clone size: .
J gene: TRBJ2-3
V gene: TRBV10-1

CDR3 protein: CSAPGHYSYNEQFF
CDR3 DNA: TGCAGCGCTCCGGGACACTACTCCTACAATGAGCAGTTCTTC
D gene: .
clone size: many
J gene: TRBJ2-1
V gene: TRBV29-1

CDR3 protein: CASSTPRNGNTIYF
CDR3 DNA: TGTGCCAGCAGCACCCCCAGGAATGGAAACACCATATATTTT
D gene: .
clone size: many
J gene: TRBJ1-3
V gene: TRBV7-9

CDR3 protein: CASSQRGREFYEQYF
CDR3 DNA: TGTGCCAGCAGCCAGAGGGGCAGGGAGTTCTACGAGCAGTACTTC
D gene: .
clone size: many
J gene: TRBJ2-7
V gene: TRBV14

CDR3 protein: CASSSSYGISTFTF
CDR3 DNA: TGTGCCAGCAGCTCTTCATACGGGATCTCGACGTTTACGTTC
D gene: .
clone size: many
J gene: TRBJ2-7
V gene: TRBV2

CDR3 protein: CASSQPRQGIYNEQFF
CDR3 DNA: TGTGCCAGCAGCCAGCCCCGACAGGGGATTTACAATGAGCAGTTCTTC
D gene: TRBD1
clone size: many
J gene: TRBJ2-1
V gene: TRBV14

CDR3 protein: CASSNLGDYYEQYF
CDR3 DNA: TGTGCCAGCAGCAACCTAGGGGACTACTACGAGCAGTACTTC
D gene: TRBD2
clone size: many
J gene: TRBJ2-7
V gene: TRBV7-9

CDR3 protein: CASSLDPPGTYEQYF
CDR3 DNA: TGCGCCAGCAGCTTGGATCCTCCCGGGACCTACGAGCAGTACTTC
D gene: .
clone size: few
J gene: TRBJ2-7
V gene: TRBV5-1

CDR3 protein: CASSLPLTGDNEQFF
CDR3 DNA: TGTGCCAGCAGCTTACCTCTGACAGGGGACAATGAGCAGTTCTTC
D gene: TRBD1
clone size: many
J gene: TRBJ2-1
V gene: TRBV7-9

CDR3 protein: CASSFSGTPEQYF
CDR3 DNA: TGTGCCAGCAGCTTCAGCGGGACCCCCGAGCAGTACTTC
D gene: TRBD2
clone size: many
J gene: TRBJ2-7
V gene: TRBV7-9

CDR3 protein: CASSSRLEIQYF
CDR3 DNA: TGTGCCAGCAGCTCCCGACTAGAAATTCAGTACTTC
D gene: .
clone size: .
J gene: TRBJ2-4
V gene: TRBV13

CDR3 protein: CASSPAGGGTEAFF
CDR3 DNA: TGTGCCAGCAGCCCAGCCGGGGGGGGCACTGAAGCTTTCTTT
D gene: .
clone size: .
J gene: TRBJ1-1
V gene: TRBV7-3

CDR3 protein: CASSLSSALAQYF
CDR3 DNA: TGTGCCAGCAGTTTAAGTTCGGCGTTGGCCCAGTACTTC
D gene: .
clone size: many
J gene: TRBJ2-5
V gene: TRBV12-3/TRBV12-4

CDR3 protein: CASSFPTSGRGYNEQFF
CDR3 DNA: TGTGCCAGCAGCTTTCCGACTAGCGGGAGGGGATACAATGAGCAGTTCTTC
D gene: TRBD2
clone size: few
J gene: TRBJ2-1
V gene: TRBV7-8

CDR3 protein: CASSQGASGNPYEQYF
CDR3 DNA: TGCGCCAGCAGCCAAGGCGCCAGCGGGAATCCCTACGAGCAGTACTTC
D gene: TRBD2
clone size: many
J gene: TRBJ2-7
V gene: TRBV4-3

CDR3 protein: CASSPGTGLSYGYTF
CDR3 DNA: TGTGCCAGCAGCCCAGGGACAGGGCTCAGCTATGGCTACACCTTC
D gene: TRBD1
clone size: few
J gene: TRBJ1-2
V gene: TRBV7-6

CDR3 protein: CSSLDRKTYEQYF
CDR3 DNA: TGCAGCAGCCTAGACAGGAAAACCTACGAGCAGTACTTC
D gene: .
clone size: many
J gene: TRBJ2-7
V gene: TRBV29-1

CDR3 protein: CASNYPGQGIGELFF
CDR3 DNA: TGCGCCAGTAATTATCCGGGACAGGGAATCGGGGAGCTGTTTTTT
D gene: TRBD1
clone size: .
J gene: TRBJ2-2
V gene: TRBV10-2

CDR3 protein: CASSPTPSSYNEQFF
CDR3 DNA: TGTGCCAGCAGCCCCACGCCGAGCTCCTACAATGAGCAGTTCTTC
D gene: .
clone size: many
J gene: TRBJ2-1
V gene: TRBV9

CDR3 protein: CASGTSGTYNEQFF
CDR3 DNA: TGTGCCAGCGGGACTAGCGGCACCTACAATGAGCAGTTCTTC
D gene: TRBD2
clone size: many
J gene: TRBJ2-1
V gene: TRBV9

CDR3 protein: CASSVEGNSYEKLFF
CDR3 DNA: TGTGCCAGCAGCGTAGAGGGGAATTCCTATGAAAAACTGTTTTTT
D gene: .
clone size: many
J gene: TRBJ1-4
V gene: TRBV9

CDR3 protein: CASRRGLAFYEQYF
CDR3 DNA: TGTGCCAGCAGGAGGGGACTAGCCTTCTACGAGCAGTACTTC
D gene: TRBD2
clone size: few
J gene: TRBJ2-7
V gene: TRBV11-2

CDR3 protein: CASSDLFGEGNNEQFF
CDR3 DNA: TGTGCCAGCAGTGACTTGTTTGGGGAGGGAAACAATGAGCAGTTCTTC
D gene: TRBD2
clone size: .
J gene: TRBJ2-1
V gene: TRBV6-4